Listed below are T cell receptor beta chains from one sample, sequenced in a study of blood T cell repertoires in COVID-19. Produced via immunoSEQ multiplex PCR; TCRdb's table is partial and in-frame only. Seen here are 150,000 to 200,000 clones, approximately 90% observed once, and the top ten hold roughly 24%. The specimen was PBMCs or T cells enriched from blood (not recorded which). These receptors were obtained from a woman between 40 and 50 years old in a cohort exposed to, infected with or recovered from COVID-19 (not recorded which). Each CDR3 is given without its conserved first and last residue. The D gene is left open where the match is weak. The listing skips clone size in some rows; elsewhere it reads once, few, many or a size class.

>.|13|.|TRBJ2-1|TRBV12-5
ASGFGASAYNEQF
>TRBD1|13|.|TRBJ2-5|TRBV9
ASSSPDRVRETQY
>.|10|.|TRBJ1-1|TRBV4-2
ASSQHGPEAF
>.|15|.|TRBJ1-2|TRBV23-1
ASSQNRNPSSCYGYT
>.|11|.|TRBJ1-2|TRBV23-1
ASSRRRGYGYT
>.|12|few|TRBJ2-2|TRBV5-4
ASSPPGNTGELF
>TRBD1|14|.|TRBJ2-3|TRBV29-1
SVRLPGQGTTDTQY
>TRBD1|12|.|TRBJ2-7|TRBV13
ASSLTGFSYEQY
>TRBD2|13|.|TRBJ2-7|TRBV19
ASSIGGGPLYEQY
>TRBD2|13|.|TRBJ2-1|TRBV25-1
ASSGAGGSYNEQF
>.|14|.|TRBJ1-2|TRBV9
ASSVATGREEYGYT
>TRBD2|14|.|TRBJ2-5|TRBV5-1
ASSTETSGREETQY
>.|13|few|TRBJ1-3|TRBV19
ASRVYGGSGNTIY
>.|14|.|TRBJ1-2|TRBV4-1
ASSQDRRLGSYGYT
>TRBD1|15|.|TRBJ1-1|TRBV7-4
ASSLDRTGGEKTEAF
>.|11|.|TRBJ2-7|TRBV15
ATSVGGFYEQY
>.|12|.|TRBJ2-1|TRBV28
ASSAGTAGNEQF
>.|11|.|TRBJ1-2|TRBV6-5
ASSYFRGYGYT
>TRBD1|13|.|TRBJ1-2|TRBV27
ASSLSQGSNYGYT
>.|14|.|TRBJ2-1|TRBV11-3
ASSKPGQRDGNEQF
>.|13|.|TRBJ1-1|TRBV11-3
ASSLENVGGTEAF
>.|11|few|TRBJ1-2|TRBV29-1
SVEGQDANGYT
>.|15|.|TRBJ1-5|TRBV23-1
ASSQSEFCRGGQPQH
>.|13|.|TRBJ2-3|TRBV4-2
ASSQGPGEGDTQY
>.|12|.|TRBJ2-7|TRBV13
ASSLGTGTYEQY
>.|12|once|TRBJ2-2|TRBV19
ASSSDRRTGELF
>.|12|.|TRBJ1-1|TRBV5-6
ASSLVPADTEAF
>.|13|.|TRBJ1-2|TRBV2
ASSETGLINYGYT
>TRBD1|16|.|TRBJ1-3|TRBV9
ASSTSPGQGAAGNTIY